These T cell receptor beta chains were read from a single sample in a study of cytomegalovirus exposure and HLA in healthy donors. Measured with immunoSEQ multiplex PCR; TCRdb has only the in-frame clones, and not every one. Among about 120,000 clones listed, roughly three quarters were seen once. Sample: PBMCs. Receptor source: a young man in good health and CMV-seropositive. The CDR3 runs from the conserved cysteine through the conserved F or W. Fields, in order: clone size, D gene, J gene, V gene, CDR3 protein, CDR3 DNA. A D gene is named only where the DNA matches it firmly. Some rows mark clone size as missing; the rest say once, few, many or name a class of expanded clone.

clone_size: once
d_call: .
j_call: TRBJ1-1
v_call: TRBV9
cdr3_aa: CAGYPGSTEAFF
cdr3_nt: TGTGCCGGCTACCCGGGGAGCACTGAAGCTTTCTTT

clone_size: .
d_call: TRBD2
j_call: TRBJ2-5
v_call: TRBV7-2
cdr3_aa: CASSLETSGSGETQYF
cdr3_nt: TGTGCCAGCAGCTTAGAGACTAGCGGGAGTGGAGAGACCCAGTACTTC

clone_size: .
d_call: .
j_call: TRBJ2-1
v_call: TRBV6-4
cdr3_aa: CASSTGTKRFF
cdr3_nt: TGTGCCAGCTCCACCGGTACTAAACGGTTCTTC

clone_size: .
d_call: TRBD1
j_call: TRBJ2-2
v_call: TRBV5-1
cdr3_aa: CASSQGANTGELFF
cdr3_nt: TGCGCCAGCAGCCAGGGGGCGAACACCGGGGAGCTGTTTTTT

clone_size: once
d_call: TRBD1
j_call: TRBJ2-7
v_call: TRBV11-3
cdr3_aa: CASSLDRRLHRGESYEQYF
cdr3_nt: TGTGCCAGCAGCTTAGATCGGAGGTTGCACAGGGGAGAATCCTACGAGCAGTACTTC

clone_size: .
d_call: TRBD2
j_call: TRBJ2-3
v_call: TRBV5-1
cdr3_aa: CASSGGLAGEEDTQYF
cdr3_nt: TGCGCCAGCAGTGGGGGACTAGCGGGAGAAGAAGATACGCAGTATTTT

clone_size: .
d_call: .
j_call: TRBJ2-5
v_call: TRBV14
cdr3_aa: CASSQEIYWQGQETQYF
cdr3_nt: TGTGCCAGCAGCCAAGAGATCTACTGGCAGGGCCAAGAGACCCAGTACTTC

clone_size: .
d_call: TRBD2
j_call: TRBJ2-7
v_call: TRBV28
cdr3_aa: CASSLVGGAVGEYF
cdr3_nt: TGTGCCAGCAGTTTGGTGGGAGGGGCTGTGGGGGAGTACTTC

clone_size: few
d_call: .
j_call: TRBJ1-5
v_call: TRBV5-1
cdr3_aa: CASSSHPVDGVGQPQHF
cdr3_nt: TGCGCCAGCAGCTCTCACCCAGTTGACGGGGTCGGGCAGCCCCAGCATTTT

clone_size: .
d_call: TRBD1
j_call: TRBJ2-7
v_call: TRBV7-8
cdr3_aa: CASSTGQGTVSYEQYF
cdr3_nt: TGTGCCAGCAGCACCGGACAGGGTACTGTAAGCTACGAGCAGTACTTC

clone_size: .
d_call: TRBD2
j_call: TRBJ2-1
v_call: TRBV29-1
cdr3_aa: CSVEVIAGVGEQFF
cdr3_nt: TGCAGCGTTGAAGTTATAGCGGGAGTCGGTGAGCAGTTCTTC

clone_size: .
d_call: TRBD1
j_call: TRBJ2-7
v_call: TRBV6-5
cdr3_aa: CASSPGQGWYEQYF
cdr3_nt: TGTGCCAGCAGTCCGGGACAGGGGTGGTACGAGCAGTACTTC

clone_size: .
d_call: TRBD1
j_call: TRBJ2-7
v_call: TRBV6-1
cdr3_aa: CASTEGQGGYEQYF
cdr3_nt: TGTGCCAGCACTGAGGGACAGGGTGGGTACGAGCAGTACTTC

clone_size: .
d_call: .
j_call: TRBJ2-7
v_call: TRBV6-5
cdr3_aa: CASSLGGEQYF
cdr3_nt: TGTGCCAGCAGTCTCGGGGGCGAGCAGTACTTC

clone_size: .
d_call: .
j_call: TRBJ2-1
v_call: TRBV7-2
cdr3_aa: CASSLGIGPGYNEQFF
cdr3_nt: TGTGCCAGCAGCTTAGGGATAGGTCCAGGGTACAATGAGCAGTTCTTC

clone_size: .
d_call: TRBD2
j_call: TRBJ2-3
v_call: TRBV2
cdr3_aa: CASRILATSTDTQYF
cdr3_nt: TGTGCCAGCAGAATACTAGCGACTAGCACAGATACGCAGTATTTT

clone_size: .
d_call: TRBD2
j_call: TRBJ2-1
v_call: TRBV15
cdr3_aa: CATSRGKGLAGGNYNEQFF
cdr3_nt: TGTGCCACCAGCAGAGGGAAGGGACTAGCGGGAGGGAACTACAATGAGCAGTTCTTC

clone_size: .
d_call: TRBD1
j_call: TRBJ2-6
v_call: TRBV11-2
cdr3_aa: CASSFLSGGASGANVLTF
cdr3_nt: TGTGCCAGCAGCTTCCTATCAGGGGGCGCTTCTGGGGCCAACGTCCTGACTTTC

clone_size: .
d_call: .
j_call: TRBJ2-7
v_call: TRBV7-3
cdr3_aa: CASSPGWRDEQYF
cdr3_nt: TGTGCCAGCAGCCCCGGATGGCGGGACGAGCAGTACTTC

clone_size: .
d_call: .
j_call: TRBJ1-2
v_call: TRBV4-2
cdr3_aa: CASSQAPGRGDGYTF
cdr3_nt: TGTGCCAGCAGCCAAGCCCCTGGGAGGGGCGATGGCTACACCTTC

clone_size: .
d_call: .
j_call: TRBJ1-1
v_call: TRBV19
cdr3_aa: CASSISENTEAFF
cdr3_nt: TGTGCCAGTAGTATCTCAGAGAACACTGAAGCTTTCTTT

clone_size: few
d_call: .
j_call: TRBJ2-3
v_call: TRBV6-1
cdr3_aa: CASSEQGFPYTDTQYF
cdr3_nt: TGTGCCAGCAGTGAACAGGGTTTCCCCTACACAGATACGCAGTATTTT

clone_size: .
d_call: .
j_call: TRBJ1-2
v_call: TRBV18
cdr3_aa: CASSPRAGDYGYTF
cdr3_nt: TGTGCCAGCTCACCAAGGGCGGGGGACTATGGCTACACCTTC

clone_size: .
d_call: .
j_call: TRBJ1-1
v_call: TRBV5-3
cdr3_aa: CARTRRPGEAFF
cdr3_nt: TGTGCCAGAACCCGTCGGCCGGGTGAAGCTTTCTTT

clone_size: .
d_call: .
j_call: TRBJ2-7
v_call: TRBV2
cdr3_aa: CASTGLASYEQYF
cdr3_nt: TGTGCCAGCACCGGACTCGCCTCCTACGAGCAGTACTTC

clone_size: once
d_call: TRBD2
j_call: TRBJ2-7
v_call: TRBV18
cdr3_aa: CASSPGLADNEQYF
cdr3_nt: TGTGCCAGCTCACCAGGCCTAGCGGACAACGAGCAGTACTTC

clone_size: .
d_call: .
j_call: TRBJ1-3
v_call: TRBV7-8
cdr3_aa: CASSLVPSSGNTIYF
cdr3_nt: TGTGCCAGCAGCTTAGTCCCCAGCTCTGGAAACACCATATATTTT

clone_size: .
d_call: TRBD2
j_call: TRBJ2-3
v_call: TRBV10-1
cdr3_aa: CASSDRTSGSPSDTQYF
cdr3_nt: TGCGCCAGCAGTGACCGGACTAGCGGGAGTCCCTCAGATACGCAGTATTTT

clone_size: .
d_call: TRBD1
j_call: TRBJ2-7
v_call: TRBV9
cdr3_aa: CASSVGGTGAYYEQYF
cdr3_nt: TGTGCCAGCAGCGTAGGTGGGACAGGAGCCTACTACGAGCAGTACTTC

clone_size: few
d_call: .
j_call: TRBJ2-2
v_call: TRBV19
cdr3_aa: CASKVPYAGSTVTGELFF
cdr3_nt: TGTGCCAGTAAGGTCCCCTATGCCGGGAGCACGGTCACCGGGGAGCTGTTTTTT

clone_size: .
d_call: .
j_call: TRBJ1-1
v_call: TRBV18
cdr3_aa: CASSLLEGYQAFF
cdr3_nt: TGTGCCAGCTCACTTCTAGAGGGATACCAAGCTTTCTTT

clone_size: .
d_call: TRBD1
j_call: TRBJ2-7
v_call: TRBV9
cdr3_aa: CASSVGDRGPYEQYF
cdr3_nt: TGTGCCAGCAGCGTAGGGGACAGGGGCCCCTACGAGCAGTACTTC

clone_size: .
d_call: TRBD1
j_call: TRBJ2-7
v_call: TRBV2
cdr3_aa: CASSEDRGGYEQYF
cdr3_nt: TGTGCCAGCAGCGAGGACAGGGGGGGCTACGAGCAGTACTTC

clone_size: .
d_call: TRBD1
j_call: TRBJ1-5
v_call: TRBV18
cdr3_aa: CASSPTGADQPQHF
cdr3_nt: TGTGCCAGCTCACCGACAGGGGCCGATCAGCCCCAGCATTTT

clone_size: .
d_call: .
j_call: TRBJ2-7
v_call: TRBV28
cdr3_aa: CASSQPPRNPSYEQYF
cdr3_nt: TGTGCCAGCAGTCAACCCCCCAGAAACCCTTCCTACGAGCAGTACTTC

clone_size: .
d_call: TRBD1
j_call: TRBJ2-5
v_call: TRBV27
cdr3_aa: CASSPWTGDETQYF
cdr3_nt: TGTGCCAGCAGTCCATGGACAGGGGATGAGACCCAGTACTTC

clone_size: .
d_call: .
j_call: TRBJ2-1
v_call: TRBV7-2
cdr3_aa: CASSLQGTDSYNEQFF
cdr3_nt: TGTGCCAGCAGCCTACAGGGGACTGACTCCTACAATGAGCAGTTCTTC

clone_size: .
d_call: TRBD1
j_call: TRBJ2-1
v_call: TRBV10-3
cdr3_aa: CAIKTGQGANNEQFF
cdr3_nt: TGTGCCATTAAAACAGGACAGGGGGCGAACAATGAGCAGTTCTTC

clone_size: .
d_call: TRBD1
j_call: TRBJ2-2
v_call: TRBV19
cdr3_aa: CASRDRRNTGELFF
cdr3_nt: TGTGCCAGTAGGGACAGGAGGAACACCGGGGAGCTGTTTTTT

clone_size: .
d_call: .
j_call: TRBJ2-5
v_call: TRBV10-1
cdr3_aa: CASSESGGNQETQYF
cdr3_nt: TGCGCCAGCAGTGAGTCGGGCGGGAACCAAGAGACCCAGTACTTC

clone_size: .
d_call: .
j_call: TRBJ2-2
v_call: TRBV27
cdr3_aa: CASSLRVTGELFF
cdr3_nt: TGTGCCAGCAGTTTACGGGTAACCGGGGAGCTGTTTTTT

clone_size: .
d_call: TRBD2
j_call: TRBJ2-3
v_call: TRBV7-6
cdr3_aa: CASSLQLAGSSTDTQYF
cdr3_nt: TGTGCCAGCAGCTTACAACTAGCGGGAAGCAGCACAGATACGCAGTATTTT

clone_size: .
d_call: TRBD1
j_call: TRBJ1-4
v_call: TRBV4-3
cdr3_aa: CASSQDQQGTGVEKLFF
cdr3_nt: TGCGCCAGCAGCCAAGATCAACAGGGGACAGGGGTAGAAAAACTGTTTTTT

clone_size: .
d_call: .
j_call: TRBJ2-6
v_call: TRBV18
cdr3_aa: CASSPLPRGSGANVLTF
cdr3_nt: TGTGCCAGCTCACCACTCCCCAGGGGCTCTGGGGCCAACGTCCTGACTTTC

clone_size: .
d_call: TRBD1
j_call: TRBJ1-1
v_call: TRBV29-1
cdr3_aa: CSSVRGSTEAFF
cdr3_nt: TGCAGCTCAGTCAGGGGGAGCACTGAAGCTTTCTTT

clone_size: .
d_call: .
j_call: TRBJ1-2
v_call: TRBV27
cdr3_aa: CASSPLGGNYGYTF
cdr3_nt: TGTGCCAGCAGCCCCCTGGGGGGAAACTATGGCTACACCTTC

clone_size: .
d_call: .
j_call: TRBJ2-4
v_call: TRBV2
cdr3_aa: CASTPLPQGSIAKNIQYF
cdr3_nt: TGTGCCAGCACCCCACTCCCTCAGGGATCGATCGCCAAAAACATTCAGTACTTC

clone_size: .
d_call: TRBD2
j_call: TRBJ2-1
v_call: TRBV9
cdr3_aa: CASSVGNSGRPKQFF
cdr3_nt: TGTGCCAGCAGCGTAGGGAATAGCGGGAGGCCCAAGCAGTTCTTC

clone_size: .
d_call: TRBD1
j_call: TRBJ1-4
v_call: TRBV2
cdr3_aa: CASSATGARNEKLFF
cdr3_nt: TGTGCCAGCAGTGCTACAGGGGCCCGGAATGAAAAACTGTTTTTT

clone_size: few
d_call: .
j_call: TRBJ1-1
v_call: TRBV21-1
cdr3_aa: CASSLREDTEAFF
cdr3_nt: TGTGCCAGCAGCCTCCGGGAGGACACTGAAGCTTTCTTT

clone_size: .
d_call: .
j_call: TRBJ2-7
v_call: TRBV7-9
cdr3_aa: CASSRSSYEQYF
cdr3_nt: TGTGCCAGCAGCCGTAGCTCCTACGAGCAGTACTTC

clone_size: .
d_call: TRBD1
j_call: TRBJ2-5
v_call: TRBV6-5
cdr3_aa: CASSGTGGLETQYF
cdr3_nt: TGTGCCAGCAGTGGGACAGGGGGCCTAGAGACCCAGTACTTC